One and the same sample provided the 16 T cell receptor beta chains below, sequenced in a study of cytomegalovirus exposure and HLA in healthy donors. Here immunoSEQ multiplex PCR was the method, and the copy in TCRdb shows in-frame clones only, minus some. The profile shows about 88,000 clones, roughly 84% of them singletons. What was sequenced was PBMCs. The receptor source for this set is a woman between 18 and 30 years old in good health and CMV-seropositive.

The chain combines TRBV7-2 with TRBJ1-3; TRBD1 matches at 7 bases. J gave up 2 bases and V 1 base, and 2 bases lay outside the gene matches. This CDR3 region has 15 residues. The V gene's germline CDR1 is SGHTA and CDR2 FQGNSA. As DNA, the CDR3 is TGTGCCAGCAGCTTAGAAGGACAGGCTGGAAACACCATATATTTT. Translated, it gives CASSLEGQAGNTIYF.

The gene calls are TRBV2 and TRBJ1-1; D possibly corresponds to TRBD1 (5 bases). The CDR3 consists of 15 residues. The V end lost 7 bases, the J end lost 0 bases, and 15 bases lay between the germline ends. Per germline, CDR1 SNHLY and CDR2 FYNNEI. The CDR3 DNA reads TGTGCCAGCATCAGGCCCGACAGCCTGAACACTGAAGCTTTCTTT. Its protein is CASIRPDSLNTEAFF.

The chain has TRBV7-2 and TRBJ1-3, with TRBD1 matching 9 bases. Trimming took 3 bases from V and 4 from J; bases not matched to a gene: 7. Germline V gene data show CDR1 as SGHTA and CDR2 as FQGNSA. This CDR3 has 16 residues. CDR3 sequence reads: CASSFDGTGTGNTIYF. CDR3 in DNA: TGTGCCAGCAGCTTTGATGGGACAGGGACCGGAAACACCATATATTTT.

The CDR3: CASSFDRMNTEAFF. Here the CDR3 DNA reads TGTGCCAGCAGTTTCGACAGGATGAACACTGAAGCTTTCTTT. This rearrangement joins TRBV27 to TRBJ1-1, with D maybe TRBD1 (6 bases). Between the trimmed V and J ends, which lost 3 bases and 0 bases, there was a span of 8 bases. Germline-derived CDR1 and CDR2 are MNHEY and SMNVEV (reference sequence). The length of the CDR3 is 14 residues.

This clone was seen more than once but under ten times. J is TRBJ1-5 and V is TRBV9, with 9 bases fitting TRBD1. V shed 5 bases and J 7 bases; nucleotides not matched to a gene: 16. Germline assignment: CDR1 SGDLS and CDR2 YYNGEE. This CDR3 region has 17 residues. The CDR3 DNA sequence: TGTGCCAGCAGGGGTGACAGGGGGGGGGAACAACCACAGCCCCAGCATTTT. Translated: CASRGDRGGEQPQPQHF.

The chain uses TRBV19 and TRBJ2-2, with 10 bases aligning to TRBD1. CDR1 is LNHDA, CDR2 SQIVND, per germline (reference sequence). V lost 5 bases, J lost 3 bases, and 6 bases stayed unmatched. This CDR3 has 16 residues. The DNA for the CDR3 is TGTGCCAGTAGTTCTCGGACAGGGGGGGACACCGGGGAGCTGTTTTTT. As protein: CASSSRTGGDTGELFF. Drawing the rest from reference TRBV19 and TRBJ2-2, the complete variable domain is DGGITQSPKYLFRKEGQNVTLSCEQNLNHDAMYWYRQDPGQGLRLIYYSQIVNDFQKGDIAEGYSVSREKKESFPLTVTSAQKNPTAFYLCASSSRTGGDTGELFFGEGSRLTVL.

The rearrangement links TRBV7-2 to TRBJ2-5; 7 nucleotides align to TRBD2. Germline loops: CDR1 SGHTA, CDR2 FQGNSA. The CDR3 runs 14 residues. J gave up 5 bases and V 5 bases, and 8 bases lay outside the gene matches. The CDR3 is CASSPGTTRETQYF. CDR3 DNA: TGTGCCAGCAGCCCCGGGACTACGAGGGAGACCCAGTACTTC. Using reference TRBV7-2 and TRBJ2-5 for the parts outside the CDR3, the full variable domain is GAGVSQSPSNKVTEKGKDVELRCDPISGHTALYWYRQSLGQGLEFLIYFQGNSAPDKSGLPSDRFSAERTGGSVSTLTIQRTQQEDSAVYLCASSPGTTRETQYFGPGTRLLVL.

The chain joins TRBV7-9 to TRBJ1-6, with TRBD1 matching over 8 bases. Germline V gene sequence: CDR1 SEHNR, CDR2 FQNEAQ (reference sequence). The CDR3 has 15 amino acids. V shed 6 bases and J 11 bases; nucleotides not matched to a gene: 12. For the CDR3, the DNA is TGTGCCAGCAGTCGCGTAGGACAGGGAACGACACCCCTCCACTTT. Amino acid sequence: CASSRVGQGTTPLHF. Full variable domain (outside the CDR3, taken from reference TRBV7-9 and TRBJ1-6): DTGVSQNPRHKITKRGQNVTFRCDPISEHNRLYWYRQTLGQGPEFLTYFQNEAQLEKSRLLSDRFSAERPKGSFSTLEIQRTEQGDSAMYLCASSRVGQGTTPLHFGNGTRLTVT.

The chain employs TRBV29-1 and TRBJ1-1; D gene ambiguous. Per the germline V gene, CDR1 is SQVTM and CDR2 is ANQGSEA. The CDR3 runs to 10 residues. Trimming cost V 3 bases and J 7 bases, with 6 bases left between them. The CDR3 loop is CSVDQVEAFF. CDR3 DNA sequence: TGCAGCGTTGATCAGGTTGAAGCTTTCTTT.

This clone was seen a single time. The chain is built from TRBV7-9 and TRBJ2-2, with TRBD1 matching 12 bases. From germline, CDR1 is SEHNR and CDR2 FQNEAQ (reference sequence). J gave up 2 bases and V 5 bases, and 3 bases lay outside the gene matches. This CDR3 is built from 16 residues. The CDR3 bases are TGTGCCAGCAGCACTGGGACAGGGGGCAACACCGGGGAGCTGTTTTTT. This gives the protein CASSTGTGGNTGELFF.

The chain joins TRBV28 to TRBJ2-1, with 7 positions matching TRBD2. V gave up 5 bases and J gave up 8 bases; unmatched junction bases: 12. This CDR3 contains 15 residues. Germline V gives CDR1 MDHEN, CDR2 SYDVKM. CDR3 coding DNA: TGTGCCAGCAGTACCGGGGGGTTGAGTTCCCATGAGCAGTTCTTC. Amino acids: CASSTGGLSSHEQFF.

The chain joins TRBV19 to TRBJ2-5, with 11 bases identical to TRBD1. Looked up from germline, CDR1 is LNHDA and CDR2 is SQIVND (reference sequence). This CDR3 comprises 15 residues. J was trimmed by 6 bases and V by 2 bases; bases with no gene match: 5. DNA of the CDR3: TGTGCCAGTAGTATAAGGACAGGGGGCACAAAGACCCAGTACTTC. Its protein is CASSIRTGGTKTQYF. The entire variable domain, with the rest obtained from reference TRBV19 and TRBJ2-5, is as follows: DGGITQSPKYLFRKEGQNVTLSCEQNLNHDAMYWYRQDPGQGLRLIYYSQIVNDFQKGDIAEGYSVSREKKESFPLTVTSAQKNPTAFYLCASSIRTGGTKTQYFGPGTRLLVL.

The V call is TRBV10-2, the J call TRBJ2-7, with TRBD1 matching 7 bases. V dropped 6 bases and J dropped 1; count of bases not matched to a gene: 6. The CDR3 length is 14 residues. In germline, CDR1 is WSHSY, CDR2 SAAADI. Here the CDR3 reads CASSPGQLSYEQYF. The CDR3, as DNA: TGCGCCAGCAGCCCGGGACAGTTATCCTACGAGCAGTACTTC.

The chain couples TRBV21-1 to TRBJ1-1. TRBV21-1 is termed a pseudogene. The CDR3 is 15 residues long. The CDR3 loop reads CASSKSRRGNTEAFF. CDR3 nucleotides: TGTGCCAGCAGCAAATCCCGGAGGGGGAACACTGAAGCTTTCTTT.

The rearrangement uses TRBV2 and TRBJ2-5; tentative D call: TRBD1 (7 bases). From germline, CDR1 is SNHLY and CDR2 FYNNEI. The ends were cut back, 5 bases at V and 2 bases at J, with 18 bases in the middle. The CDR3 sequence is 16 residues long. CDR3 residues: CASSRKRQGGQETQYF. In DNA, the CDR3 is TGTGCCAGCAGTCGAAAAAGGCAGGGGGGTCAAGAGACCCAGTACTTC. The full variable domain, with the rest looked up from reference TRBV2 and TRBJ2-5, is EPEVTQTPSHQVTQMGQEVILRCVPISNHLYFYWYRQILGQKVEFLVSFYNNEISEKSEIFDDQFSVERPDGSNFTLKIRSTKLEDSAMYFCASSRKRQGGQETQYFGPGTRLLVL.

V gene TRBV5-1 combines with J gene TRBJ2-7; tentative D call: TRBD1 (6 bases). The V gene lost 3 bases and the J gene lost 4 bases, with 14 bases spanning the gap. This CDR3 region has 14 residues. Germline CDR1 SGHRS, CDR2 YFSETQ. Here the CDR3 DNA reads TGCGCCAGCAGCTCTCAGGGGTCTCGGTACGAGCAGTACTTC. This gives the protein CASSSQGSRYEQYF.